These 12 T cell receptor beta chains came from one sample sequenced in a study of cytomegalovirus exposure and HLA in healthy donors. Primers for the PCR totalled 60 Vbeta and 13 Jbeta. TCRdb keeps only in-frame clones here, not all; method: immunoSEQ multiplex PCR. The sample lists around 140,000 clones, roughly 80% occurring once. Sequencing was done on a sample of PBMCs. The receptors shown here come from a woman aged 60-75 years in good health and CMV-seronegative.

The J gene is TRBJ2-1, the V gene TRBV4-1; 9 bases line up with TRBD1. Germline lookup yields CDR1 MGHRA and CDR2 YSYEKL. V lost 4 bases to trimming and J lost 8 bases; unmatched junction nucleotides: 9. The CDR3 is 15 residues long. Here the CDR3 DNA reads TGCGCCAGCAGCCTAGCCGGGACAGGGAAATATGAGCAGTTCTTC. Protein product: CASSLAGTGKYEQFF.

This chain links TRBV28 with TRBJ2-7; D possibly corresponds to TRBD2 (5 bases). Germline V gene lookup returns CDR1 MDHEN and CDR2 SYDVKM. Trimming cost V 3 bases and J 6 bases, with 18 bases left between them. The CDR3 sequence is 15 residues long. CDR3 coding DNA: TGTGCCAGCAGTTTGGTGTCGGGGAATCCCTCCGAGCAGTACTTC. As protein: CASSLVSGNPSEQYF.

In DNA form, the CDR3 reads TGTGCCAGCAGCCCTAGCGGGAGGGCCTACAATGAGCAGTTCTTC. This encodes CASSPSGRAYNEQFF. V usage is TRBV27 and J usage is TRBJ2-1; TRBD2 agrees at 12 bases. The germline V gene has CDR1 MNHEY and CDR2 SMNVEV (reference sequence). With 6 bases clipped from V and 2 bases from J, the junction kept 2 bases outside the gene matches. The CDR3 is made up of 15 amino acids.

The chain uses TRBV18 and TRBJ2-3; tentative D call: TRBD2 (6 bases). V was clipped by 6 bases and J by 0 bases, with 10 bases between them. The germline V gene encodes CDR1 KGHSH and CDR2 LQKENI. This CDR3 has 14 residues. CDR3 residues: CASSVDYSTDTQYF. The CDR3 nucleotides read TGTGCCAGCTCCGTGGACTATAGCACAGATACGCAGTATTTT.

The chain is built from TRBV19 and TRBJ2-5; D is undetermined. Germline lookup yields CDR1 LNHDA and CDR2 SQIVND (reference sequence). The CDR3 runs 11 residues. Trimming removed 4 bases from V and 3 bases from J, with 3 bases in between. In DNA form, the CDR3 reads TGTGCCAGTAGTACAAAAGAGACCCAGTACTTC. Its protein is CASSTKETQYF.

The chain has TRBV5-4 and TRBJ2-7, with D maybe TRBD2 (6 bases). Trimming took off 1 base at V and 7 bases at J, with 18 bases between the two ends. The germline gives CDR1 SGHNT, CDR2 YYREEE (reference sequence). The CDR3 has 15 amino acids. The CDR3 DNA reads as TGTGCCAGCAGCTTGCCGGGACTCGGTTTAGGGGAGCAGTACTTC. Its translation: CASSLPGLGLGEQYF.

The rearrangement uses TRBV9 and TRBJ2-1; TRBD2 might be the D (5 bases). Germline V CDR1 and CDR2: SGDLS, YYNGEE. CDR3 length: 16 residues. V was clipped by 0 bases and J by 2 bases, with 12 bases between them. This CDR3 is CASSVARVGTYNEQFF. Written as DNA, the CDR3 is TGTGCCAGCAGCGTAGCGCGGGTGGGGACCTACAATGAGCAGTTCTTC.

This clone has only one observation. The V gene is TRBV19, the J gene TRBJ2-7; 11 bases align to TRBD1. Unmatched junction bases numbered 5, after V lost 8 bases and J lost 2 bases. This CDR3 spans 14 amino acids. Germline V CDR1 and CDR2: LNHDA, SQIVND (reference sequence). CDR3 sequence: CASSGQGATYEQYF. The CDR3 nucleotides are TGTGCCAGTTCAGGACAGGGGGCCACCTACGAGCAGTACTTC. Full variable domain (remainder filled in from reference TRBV19 and TRBJ2-7): DGGITQSPKYLFRKEGQNVTLSCEQNLNHDAMYWYRQDPGQGLRLIYYSQIVNDFQKGDIAEGYSVSREKKESFPLTVTSAQKNPTAFYLCASSGQGATYEQYFGPGTRLTVT.

This chain joins TRBV28 and TRBJ2-7, with D perhaps matching TRBD2 (6 bases). V lost 6 bases, J lost 0 bases, and 15 bases lay in between. The CDR3 is made up of 15 amino acids. The V gene's germline CDR1 is MDHEN and CDR2 SYDVKM. This CDR3 is CASSRAGTGSYEQYF. The CDR3 nucleotides read TGTGCCAGCAGCCGAGCCGGGACTGGCTCCTACGAGCAGTACTTC. Using reference TRBV28 and TRBJ2-7 for the parts outside the CDR3, the full variable domain is DVKVTQSSRYLVKRTGEKVFLECVQDMDHENMFWYRQDPGLGLRLIYFSYDVKMKEKGDIPEGYSVSREKKERFSLILESASTNQTSMYLCASSRAGTGSYEQYFGPGTRLTVT.

This rearrangement joins TRBV28 to TRBJ1-5, with D tentatively TRBD1 (6 bases). The length of the CDR3 is 13 residues. Germline CDR1 is MDHEN and CDR2 is SYDVKM. Trimming stripped 3 bases from V and 7 bases from J, with 10 bases between. The CDR3 DNA reads as TGTGCCAGCAGTTTCAGGGGTCGACAGCCCCAGCATTTT. This encodes CASSFRGRQPQHF.

The chain has TRBV5-1 and TRBJ2-7; perhaps TRBD1 as D (6 bases). V dropped 0 bases and J dropped 5 bases, with 12 bases sitting between them. CDR1 is SGHRS and CDR2 is YFSETQ in the germline V gene. This CDR3 is built from 14 residues. The CDR3 loop reads CASSLGQGLDEQYF. The CDR3 region has the DNA TGCGCCAGCAGCTTGGGGCAGGGGTTGGACGAGCAGTACTTC. The full variable domain, completed using reference TRBV5-1 and TRBJ2-7, is KAGVTQTPRYLIKTRGQQVTLSCSPISGHRSVSWYQQTPGQGLQFLFEYFSETQRNKGNFPGRFSGRQFSNSRSEMNVSTLELGDSALYLCASSLGQGLDEQYFGPGTRLTVT.

This chain links TRBV7-2 with TRBJ2-5; tentatively, D is TRBD2 (6 bases). The CDR3 is 14 amino acids. The V end lost 7 bases, the J end lost 5 bases, and 17 bases lay between the germline ends. Germline V CDR1 and CDR2: SGHTA, FQGNSA. CDR3 amino acids: CASTRAGKEETQYF. Written as DNA, the CDR3 is TGTGCCAGCACTAGGGCGGGGAAGGAGGAGACCCAGTACTTC.